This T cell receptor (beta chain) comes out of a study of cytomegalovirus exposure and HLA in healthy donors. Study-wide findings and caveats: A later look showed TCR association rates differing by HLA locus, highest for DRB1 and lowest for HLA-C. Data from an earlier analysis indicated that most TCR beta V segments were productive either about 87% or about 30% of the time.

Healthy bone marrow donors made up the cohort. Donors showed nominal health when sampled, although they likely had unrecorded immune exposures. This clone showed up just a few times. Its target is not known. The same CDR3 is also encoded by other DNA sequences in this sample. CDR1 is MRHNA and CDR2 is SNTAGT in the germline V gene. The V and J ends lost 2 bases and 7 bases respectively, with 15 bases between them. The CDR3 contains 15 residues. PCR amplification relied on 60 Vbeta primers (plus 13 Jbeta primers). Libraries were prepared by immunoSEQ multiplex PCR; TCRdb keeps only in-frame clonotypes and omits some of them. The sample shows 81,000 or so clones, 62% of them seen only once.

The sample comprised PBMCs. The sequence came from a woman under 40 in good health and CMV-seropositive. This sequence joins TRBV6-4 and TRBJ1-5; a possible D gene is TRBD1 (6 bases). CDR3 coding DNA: TGTGCCAGCAGTGACGAGGCGGGGGGCAGCCAGCCCCAGCATTTT. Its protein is CASSDEAGGSQPQHF.